The source of this TCR beta chain is a study of blood T cell repertoires in COVID-19. Study as a whole: Samples of COVID-19 (acute and convalescent) were obtained from the United States, Italy and Spain. T cells, B-cell-depleted T cells, or PBMCs provided the cDNA or gDNA that served as material.

CDR1 SGHDT and CDR2 YYEEEE come from the germline V gene. This CDR3 is built from 15 residues. V shed 1 base and J shed 0 bases, with 5 bases lying between them. Allocation to cohorts depended on clinical history reported by the participants. As handled by the study authors: Estimation of nucleated cell counts relied on the amplification of reference gene primers. Clones were sequenced by immunoSEQ multiplex PCR, and TCRdb holds only the in-frame ones, with some missing. D and trimming come from the DNA, and the V and J calls and clone size come from that table. The sample has a few hundred thousand clones; roughly 87% are singletons.

Sequencing was carried out using PBMCs or T cells enriched from blood (not recorded which). The clonotype originates from a woman aged 30 to 39 who had recovered from COVID-19. The chain links TRBV5-6 to TRBJ1-6; D remains ambiguous. The CDR3 protein is CASSLINSYNSPLHF. CDR3 DNA sequence: TGTGCCAGCAGCTTGATCAACTCCTATAATTCACCCCTCCACTTT.